These T cell receptor beta chains were read from a single sample in a study of blood T cells in healthy people across ages. TCRdb independently ran MiXCR on the 5' RACE reads; one entry per CDR3 protein. The table records some 900,000 distinct CDR3 sequences, 45% to 50% of them present only once. The sequenced sample consisted of blood. The receptors stem from a man aged 25 to 40 in good health. CDR3s leave out the opening cysteine and the closing phenylalanine or tryptophan.

v_call	cdr3_aa
TRBV5-6	ASSHGTSGPYNEQF
TRBV9	ASSQQTGGPNYGYT
TRBV12-5	ASGLGTSITDTQY
TRBV9	ASSVLAGTGGDIQY
TRBV7-2	ASSSVSGAYEQY
TRBV5-8	ASSRDSPGVPSYEQY
TRBV10-3	AISLFTGVSYEQY
TRBV7-2	ASSLAAGYHGYT
TRBV4-3	ASSQGMSSYNEQF
TRBV20-1	SAVRGTPSRDEQF
TRBV6-1	ASSARTWGVNTGELF
TRBV20-1	SAPDRAAVTDTQY
TRBV10-3	AISGGTSGGDEQY
TRBV10-3	AIKGGTSGSTDTQY
TRBV7-3	ASSLVEGEGYT
TRBV4-1	ASSQGGSGLTSYEQY
TRBV28	ASSLSRGLGSGDQPQH
TRBV19	ASRVEGARGNQPQH
TRBV7-9	ASSFAGSYNEQY
TRBV28	ASDSASPVSYNEQF
TRBV15	ATSTGIGALEPNQPQH
TRBV9	ASSAQSPGGVYEQY
TRBV18	ASSPGTNRNQPQH